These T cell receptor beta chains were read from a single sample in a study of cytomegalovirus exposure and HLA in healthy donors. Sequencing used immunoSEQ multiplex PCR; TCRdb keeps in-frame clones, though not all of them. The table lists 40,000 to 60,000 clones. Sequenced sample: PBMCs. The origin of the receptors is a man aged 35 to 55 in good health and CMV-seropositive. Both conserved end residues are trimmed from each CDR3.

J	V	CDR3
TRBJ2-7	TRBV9	ASNRPGTGNHEQY
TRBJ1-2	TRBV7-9	ASSPVNYGYT
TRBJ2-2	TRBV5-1	ASSTDRNTGELF
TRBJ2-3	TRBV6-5	ASRQGGDTQY
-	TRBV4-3	ASSQTKEDWRIDEQY
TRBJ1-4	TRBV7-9	ASSLVSGATNEKLF
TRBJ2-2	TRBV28	ASRGGLRRATGELF
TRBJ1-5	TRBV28	ASRPSRSQPQH
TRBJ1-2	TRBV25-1	ASSRGYGYT
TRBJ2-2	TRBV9	ASSGPTGLTGELF
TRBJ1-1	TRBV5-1	ASSFGREDTEAF
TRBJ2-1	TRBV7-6	ASSLATGGGSYNEQF
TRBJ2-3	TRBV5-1	ASSLEGTYTDTQY
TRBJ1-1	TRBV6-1	ASSEAPRNTEAF
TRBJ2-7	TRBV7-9	ASSLAALVVEQY
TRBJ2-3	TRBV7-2	ASSLYTDTQY
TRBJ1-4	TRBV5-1	ASSLGGTANERLF
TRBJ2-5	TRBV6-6	ASSYEGETQY
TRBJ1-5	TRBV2	ASKGPEGNQPQH
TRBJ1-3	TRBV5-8	ASSLAQGTYTAIY
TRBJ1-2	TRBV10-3	AINWGGRHGYT
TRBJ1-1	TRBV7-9	ASSWVQGAKLNTEAF
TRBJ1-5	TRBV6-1	ASSAGEGEGNQPQH
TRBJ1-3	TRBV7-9	ASSLATDSGNTIY
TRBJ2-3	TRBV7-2	ASSPRGASDTQY
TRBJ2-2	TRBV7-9	ASSPSTSGELF
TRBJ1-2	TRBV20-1	SPLQYYGYT
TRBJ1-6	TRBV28	ASRSGQGDSPLH
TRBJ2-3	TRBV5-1	ASTMEGTGGNTQY
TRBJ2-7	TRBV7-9	ASSGQGAYEQY
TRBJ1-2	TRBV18	ASSPPGVLGYT
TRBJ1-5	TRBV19	ASRDDSNQPQH
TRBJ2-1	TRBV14	ASSQDSRRRNEQF
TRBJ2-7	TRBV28	ASSLYWGGDDYEQY
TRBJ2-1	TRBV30	AWDRANEQF
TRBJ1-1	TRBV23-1	ASSLGTGEMNTEAF
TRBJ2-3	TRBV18	ASSLSSERSTDTQY
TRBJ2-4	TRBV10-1	ASSEGLAGLALAKNIQY
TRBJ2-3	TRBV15	ATSRTSGGLTDTQY
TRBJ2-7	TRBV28	ASSPLGGDEQY
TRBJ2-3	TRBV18	ASSPGGRAPDTQY
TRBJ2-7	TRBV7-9	ASSFRDAGSYEQY
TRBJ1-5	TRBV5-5	ASSLDRGSNQPQH
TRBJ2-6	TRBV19	ASSIASSGANVLT
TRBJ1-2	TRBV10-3	ASHSDGLYGYT